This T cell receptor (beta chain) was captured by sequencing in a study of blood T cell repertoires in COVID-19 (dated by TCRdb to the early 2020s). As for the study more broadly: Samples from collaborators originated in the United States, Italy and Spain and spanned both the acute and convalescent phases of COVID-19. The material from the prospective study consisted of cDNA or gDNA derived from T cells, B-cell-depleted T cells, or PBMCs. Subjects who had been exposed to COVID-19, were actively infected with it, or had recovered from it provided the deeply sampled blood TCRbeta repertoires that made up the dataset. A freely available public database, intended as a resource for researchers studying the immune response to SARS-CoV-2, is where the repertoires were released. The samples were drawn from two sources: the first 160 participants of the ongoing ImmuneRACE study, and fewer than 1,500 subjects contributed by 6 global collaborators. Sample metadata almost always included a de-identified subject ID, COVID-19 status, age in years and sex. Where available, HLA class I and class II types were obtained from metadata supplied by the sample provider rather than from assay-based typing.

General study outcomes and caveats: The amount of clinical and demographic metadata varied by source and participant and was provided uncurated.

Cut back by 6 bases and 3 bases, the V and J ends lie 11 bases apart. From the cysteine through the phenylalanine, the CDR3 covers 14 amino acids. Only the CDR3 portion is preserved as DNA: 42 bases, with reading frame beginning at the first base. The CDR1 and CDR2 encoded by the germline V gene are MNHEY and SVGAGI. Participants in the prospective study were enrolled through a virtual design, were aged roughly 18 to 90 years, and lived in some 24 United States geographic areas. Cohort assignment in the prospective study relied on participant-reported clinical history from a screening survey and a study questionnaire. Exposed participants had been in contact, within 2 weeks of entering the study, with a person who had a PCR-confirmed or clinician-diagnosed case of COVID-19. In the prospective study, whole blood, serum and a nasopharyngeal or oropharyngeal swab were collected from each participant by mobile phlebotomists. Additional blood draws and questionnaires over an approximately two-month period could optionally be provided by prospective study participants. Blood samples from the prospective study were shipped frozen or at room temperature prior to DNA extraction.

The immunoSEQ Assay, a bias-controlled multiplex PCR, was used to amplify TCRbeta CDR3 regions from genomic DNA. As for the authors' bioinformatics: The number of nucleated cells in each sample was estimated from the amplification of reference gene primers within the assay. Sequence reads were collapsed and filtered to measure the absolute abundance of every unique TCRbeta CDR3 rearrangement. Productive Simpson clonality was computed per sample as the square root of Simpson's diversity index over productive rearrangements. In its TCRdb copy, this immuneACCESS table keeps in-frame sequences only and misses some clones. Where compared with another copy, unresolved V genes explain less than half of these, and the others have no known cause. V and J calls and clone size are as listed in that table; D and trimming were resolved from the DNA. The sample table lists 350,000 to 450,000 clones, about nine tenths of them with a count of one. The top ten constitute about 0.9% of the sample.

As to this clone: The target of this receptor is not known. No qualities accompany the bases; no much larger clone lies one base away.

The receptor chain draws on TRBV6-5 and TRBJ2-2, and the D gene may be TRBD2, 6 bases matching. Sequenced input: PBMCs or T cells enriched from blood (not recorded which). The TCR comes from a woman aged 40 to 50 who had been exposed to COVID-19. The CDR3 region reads CASRPGLDTGELFF. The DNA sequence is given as TGTGCCAGCAGGCCGGGACTCGACACCGGGGAGCTGTTTTTT.